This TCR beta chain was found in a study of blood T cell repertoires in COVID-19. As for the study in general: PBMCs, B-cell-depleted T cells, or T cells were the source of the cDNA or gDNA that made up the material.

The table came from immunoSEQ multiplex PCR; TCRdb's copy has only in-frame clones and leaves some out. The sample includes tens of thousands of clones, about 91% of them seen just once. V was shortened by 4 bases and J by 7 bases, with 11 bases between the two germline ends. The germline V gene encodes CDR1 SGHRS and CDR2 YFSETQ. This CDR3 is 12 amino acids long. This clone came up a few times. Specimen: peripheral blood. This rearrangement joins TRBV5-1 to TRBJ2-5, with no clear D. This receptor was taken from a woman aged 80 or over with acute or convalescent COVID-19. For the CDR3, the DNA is TGCGCCAGCAGCGAACCGTCCGGGACCCAGTACTTC. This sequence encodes CASSEPSGTQYF.